This T cell receptor beta chain was retrieved from a study of shared clonotypes between healthy human individuals. Overall study: Per donor, CD8 memory used one plate, CD8 naive used two, CD4 memory used three and CD4 naive used three.

TCRdb keeps only in-frame clones here, not all; method: immunoSEQ multiplex PCR. The sample carries roughly 1,600,000 clones, approximately 98.5% recorded once. To note about this clone: What it binds is unknown.

Study results and limitations: Among non-shared clonotypes, generation probabilities were lower than among those shared by all four donors. A few donors shared approximately 5% of their naive CD4 clonotypes.

The V gene's germline CDR1 is SGHTA and CDR2 FQGNSA. CDR3 size: 18 residues. V was shortened by 4 bases and J by 3 bases, with 19 bases between the two germline ends. Material: naive CD4+ T cells sorted from blood. Subset of the sample: CD45RA+ positively selected. The sequence derives from a man aged 25 to 40 in good health. The V call is TRBV7-2, the J call TRBJ2-6, with D perhaps matching TRBD2 (5 bases). DNA for the CDR3: TGTGCCAGCAGCTCCAAGCCCAGGACTTTAAGTGGGGCCAACGTCCTGACTTTC. Translating gives CASSSKPRTLSGANVLTF.